This T cell receptor (beta chain) came from a study of blood T cell repertoires in COVID-19. The CDR3 length is 11 residues. V shed 3 bases and J shed 12 bases, with 12 bases lying between them. The germline V gene encodes CDR1 GTSNPN and CDR2 SVGIG (reference sequence). In the authors' methods: Reference gene primer amplification gave nucleated cell count estimates. Profiling relied on immunoSEQ multiplex PCR, and the TCRdb table lists in-frame clones only, not all of them. The V and J calls and clone size are taken from that table; D and trimming were inferred from the DNA. The repertoire includes about 390,000 clones, around nine tenths of them detected once, and roughly a tenth sits in the top ten. The recovered donors of Cohort 3 showed two negative PCRs, clearance, or symptom resolution.

The sequence was obtained from a woman aged 45-60 years who had recovered from COVID-19. Sequencing was carried out using PBMCs or T cells enriched from blood (not recorded which). The J gene is TRBJ2-1, the V gene TRBV30; a possible D gene is TRBD1 (5 bases). Written as DNA, the CDR3 is TGTGCCTGGAGCCAGGGAATTGGGCAGTTCTTC. Its translation: CAWSQGIGQFF.